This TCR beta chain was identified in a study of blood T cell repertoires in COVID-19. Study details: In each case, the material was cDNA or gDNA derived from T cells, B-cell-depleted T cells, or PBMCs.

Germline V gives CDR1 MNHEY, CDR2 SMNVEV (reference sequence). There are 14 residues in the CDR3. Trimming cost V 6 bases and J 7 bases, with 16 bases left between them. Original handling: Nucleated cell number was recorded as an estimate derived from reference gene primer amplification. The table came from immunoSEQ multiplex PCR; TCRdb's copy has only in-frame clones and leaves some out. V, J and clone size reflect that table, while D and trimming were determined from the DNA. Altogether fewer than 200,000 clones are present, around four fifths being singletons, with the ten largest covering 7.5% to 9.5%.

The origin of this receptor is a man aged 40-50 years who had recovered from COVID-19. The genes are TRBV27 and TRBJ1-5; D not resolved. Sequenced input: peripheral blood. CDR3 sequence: CASRPLNSWQPQHF. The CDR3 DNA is TGTGCCAGCAGACCCTTGAACTCTTGGCAGCCCCAGCATTTT.